This T cell receptor beta chain is from a study of shared clonotypes between healthy human individuals. As for the study in general: Sampling drew on donors who were two women and three men aged 18 to 49.

The germline CDR1 and CDR2 sequences are GTSNPN and SVGIG (reference sequence). V gave up 1 base and J gave up 3 bases; unmatched junction bases: 5. The CDR3 covers 14 residues. Only CD45RO-negative cells positively selected for CCR7 counted as naive CD8 cells, so terminally differentiated effector memory CD45RA+ cells were excluded. Healthy and HIV-negative, the adult donors had no recent acute infections or vaccinations. Among the donors, all were Caucasian adults who lived in Nashville, Tennessee. Some clones are missing from TCRdb's copy, which holds only in-frame ones; the method was immunoSEQ multiplex PCR. Of around 1.9 million clones in the sample, about 93% were seen once.

The source material was naive CD8+ T cells from PBMCs. The sequence derives from a man younger than 35 in good health. Some clones in this sample may be carry-over from other donors' samples. This chain joins TRBV30 and TRBJ1-1, with 7 bases identical to TRBD1. The CDR3 nucleotides are TGTGCCTGGAGTGGTTACAGGGGATACACTGAAGCTTTCTTT. It is translated as CAWSGYRGYTEAFF. Combining the CDR3 with reference TRBV30 and TRBJ1-1 gives the whole variable domain SQTIHQWPATLVQPVGSPLSLECTVEGTSNPNLYWYRQAAGRGLQLLFYSVGIGQISSEVPQNLSASRPQDRQFILSSKKLLLSDSGFYLCAWSGYRGYTEAFFGQGTRLTVV.